The present entry profiles one TCR beta chain with its context. Its antigen is undetermined. This sample was taken from a study of CD8+ T cells in alopecia areata. Whole-study results and caveats: Patients shared TCRs less clearly than mice did, possibly for HLA-related reasons. Lesional scalp, especially alopecia totalis/universalis, showed higher clonality than normal scalp. Sequencing of scalp samples also includes resident alphabeta T cells from normal skin.

The germline V gene has CDR1 SGDLS and CDR2 YYNGEE. CDR3 length: 15 residues. J gave up 8 bases and V 3 bases, and 10 bases lay outside the gene matches. In each case, RNA was isolated and then reverse transcribed into cDNA as the sequencing template. The table came from immunoSEQ multiplex PCR; TCRdb's copy has only in-frame clones and leaves some out. The table has 150,000 or so clones, about three fifths seen once. This sequence originates from a human donor in good health. The rearrangement joins TRBV9 to TRBJ1-4, with 7 positions matching TRBD1. The sample taken for sequencing was CD4+ T cells sorted from blood. DNA for the CDR3: TGTGCCAGCAGCGCGGGATTACCGGGACAGGAAAAACTGTTTTTT. It is translated as CASSAGLPGQEKLFF.